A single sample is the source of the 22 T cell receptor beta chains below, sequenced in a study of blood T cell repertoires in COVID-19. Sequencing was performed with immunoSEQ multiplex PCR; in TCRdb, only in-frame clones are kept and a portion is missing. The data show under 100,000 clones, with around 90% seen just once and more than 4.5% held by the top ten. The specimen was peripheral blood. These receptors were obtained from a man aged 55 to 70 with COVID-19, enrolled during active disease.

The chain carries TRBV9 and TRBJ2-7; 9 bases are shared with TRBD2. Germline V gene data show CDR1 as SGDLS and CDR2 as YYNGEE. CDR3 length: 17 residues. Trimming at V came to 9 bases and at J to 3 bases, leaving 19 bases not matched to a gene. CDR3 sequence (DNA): TGTGCCATCCTTAACCGTTCCCCTAGCGGGATCCACTACGAGCAGTACTTC. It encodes CAILNRSPSGIHYEQYF.

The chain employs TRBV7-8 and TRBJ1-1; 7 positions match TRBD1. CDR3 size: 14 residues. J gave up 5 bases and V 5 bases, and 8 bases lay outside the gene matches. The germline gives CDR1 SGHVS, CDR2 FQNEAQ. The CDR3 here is CASSHSGGRTEAFF. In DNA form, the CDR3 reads TGTGCCAGCAGCCACTCAGGGGGGCGGACTGAAGCTTTCTTT.

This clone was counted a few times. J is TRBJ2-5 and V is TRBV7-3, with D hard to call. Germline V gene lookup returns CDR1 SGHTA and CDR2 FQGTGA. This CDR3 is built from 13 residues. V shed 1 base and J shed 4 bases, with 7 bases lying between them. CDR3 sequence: CASSLSSGETQYF. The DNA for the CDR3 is TGTGCCAGCAGCTTAAGTTCGGGAGAGACCCAGTACTTC.

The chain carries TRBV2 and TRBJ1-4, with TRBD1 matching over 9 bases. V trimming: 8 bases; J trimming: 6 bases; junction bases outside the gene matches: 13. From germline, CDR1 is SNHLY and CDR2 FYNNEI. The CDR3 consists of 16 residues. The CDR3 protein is CASRLRTGGEDEKLFF. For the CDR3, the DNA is TGTGCCAGCCGACTTCGTACAGGGGGCGAGGATGAAAAACTGTTTTTT.

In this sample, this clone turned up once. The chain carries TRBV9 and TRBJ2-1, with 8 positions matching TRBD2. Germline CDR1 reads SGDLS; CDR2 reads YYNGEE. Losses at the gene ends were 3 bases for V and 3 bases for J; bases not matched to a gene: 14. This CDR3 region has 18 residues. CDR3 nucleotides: TGTGCCAGCAGCGCCGATCCAGGGGCGGGAGGACTCTACAATGAGCAGTTCTTC. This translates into CASSADPGAGGLYNEQFF.

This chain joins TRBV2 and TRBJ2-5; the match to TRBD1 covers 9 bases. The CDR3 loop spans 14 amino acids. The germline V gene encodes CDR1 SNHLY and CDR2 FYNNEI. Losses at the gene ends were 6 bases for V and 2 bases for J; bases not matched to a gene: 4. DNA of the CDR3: TGTGCCAGCAGAGCAGGACAGGGGCAAGAGACCCAGTACTTC. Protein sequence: CASRAGQGQETQYF.

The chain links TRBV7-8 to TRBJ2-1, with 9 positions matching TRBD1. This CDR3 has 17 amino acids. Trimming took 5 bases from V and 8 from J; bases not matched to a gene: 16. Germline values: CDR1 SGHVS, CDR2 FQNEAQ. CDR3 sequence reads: CASSLSRPGQGGDEQFF. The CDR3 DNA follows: TGTGCCAGCAGCCTCAGTAGACCGGGACAGGGAGGAGATGAGCAGTTCTTC.

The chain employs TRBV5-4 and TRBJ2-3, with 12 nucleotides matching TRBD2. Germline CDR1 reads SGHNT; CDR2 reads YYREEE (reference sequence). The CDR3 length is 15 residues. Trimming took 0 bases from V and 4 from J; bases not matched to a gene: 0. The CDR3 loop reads CASSLGLAGADTQYF. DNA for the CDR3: TGTGCCAGCAGCTTGGGACTAGCGGGAGCAGATACGCAGTATTTT.

CDR3 region: CASSLETGGSEQYF. The CDR3 DNA reads TGCGCCAGCAGCTTGGAGACAGGGGGCTCCGAGCAGTACTTC. This chain connects TRBV5-1 to TRBJ2-7, with TRBD1 identical over 10 bases. Germline V gives CDR1 SGHRS, CDR2 YFSETQ. This CDR3 is built from 14 residues. Trimming cost V 0 bases and J 6 bases; bases outside gene matches: 3.

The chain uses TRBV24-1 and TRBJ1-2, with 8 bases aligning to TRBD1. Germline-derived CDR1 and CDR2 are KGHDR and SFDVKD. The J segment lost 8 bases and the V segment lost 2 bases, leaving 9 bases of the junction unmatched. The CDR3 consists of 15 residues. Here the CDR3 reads CATSDWTGTLGGYTF. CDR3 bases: TGTGCCACCAGTGATTGGACAGGGACATTAGGCGGCTACACCTTC.

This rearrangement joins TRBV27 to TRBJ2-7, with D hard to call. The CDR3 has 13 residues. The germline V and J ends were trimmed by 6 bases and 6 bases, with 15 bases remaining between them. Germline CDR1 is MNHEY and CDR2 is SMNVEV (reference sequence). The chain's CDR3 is CASRSDSRSEQYF. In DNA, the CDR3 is TGTGCCAGCAGGTCTGACTCCCGGTCCGAGCAGTACTTC.

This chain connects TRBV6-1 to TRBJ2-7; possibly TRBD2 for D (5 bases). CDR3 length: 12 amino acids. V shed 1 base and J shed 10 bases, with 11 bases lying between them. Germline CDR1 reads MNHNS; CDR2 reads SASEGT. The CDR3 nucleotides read TGTGCCAGCAGTGAAGAACAGCCGGGACAGTACTTC. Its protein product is CASSEEQPGQYF.

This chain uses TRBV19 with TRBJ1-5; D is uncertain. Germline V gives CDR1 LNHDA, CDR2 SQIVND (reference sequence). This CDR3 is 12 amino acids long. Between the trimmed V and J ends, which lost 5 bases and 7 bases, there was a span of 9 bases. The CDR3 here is CASSGREQPQHF. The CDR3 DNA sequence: TGTGCCAGTAGTGGGAGAGAGCAGCCCCAGCATTTT.

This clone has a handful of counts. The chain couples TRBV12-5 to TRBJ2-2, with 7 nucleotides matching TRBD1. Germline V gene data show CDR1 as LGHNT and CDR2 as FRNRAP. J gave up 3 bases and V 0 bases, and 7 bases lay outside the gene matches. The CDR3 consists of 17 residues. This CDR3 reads CASGLVGRTGDTGELFF. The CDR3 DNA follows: TGTGCTAGTGGTTTGGTAGGACGGACAGGTGACACCGGGGAGCTGTTTTTT. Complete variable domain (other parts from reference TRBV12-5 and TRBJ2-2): DARVTQTPRHKVTEMGQEVTMRCQPILGHNTVFWYRQTMMQGLELLAYFRNRAPLDDSGMPKDRFSAEMPDATLATLKIQPSEPRDSAVYFCASGLVGRTGDTGELFFGEGSRLTVL.

The CDR3 loop reads CAIRSASGRGRTDTQYF. The CDR3 DNA reads as TGTGCCATCAGATCGGCTAGCGGGAGAGGGAGGACAGATACGCAGTATTTT. V gene TRBV10-3 combines with J gene TRBJ2-3; 10 bases match TRBD2. The CDR3 totals 17 residues. The germline V gene encodes CDR1 ENHRY and CDR2 SYGVKD. Trimming at V came to 6 bases and at J to 3 bases, leaving 12 bases not matched to a gene.

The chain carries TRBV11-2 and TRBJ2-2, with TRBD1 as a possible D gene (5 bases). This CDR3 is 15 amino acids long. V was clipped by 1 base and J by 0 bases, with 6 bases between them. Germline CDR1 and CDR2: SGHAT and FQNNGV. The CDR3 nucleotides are TGTGCCAGCAGCTTAGTCAGGGCGAACACCGGGGAGCTGTTTTTT. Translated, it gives CASSLVRANTGELFF.

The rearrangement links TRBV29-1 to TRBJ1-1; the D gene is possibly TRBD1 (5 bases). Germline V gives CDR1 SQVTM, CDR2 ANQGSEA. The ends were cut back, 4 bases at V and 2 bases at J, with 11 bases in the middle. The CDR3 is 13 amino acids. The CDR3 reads CSVVGGTNTEAFF. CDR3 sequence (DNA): TGCAGCGTTGTTGGGGGGACCAACACTGAAGCTTTCTTT.

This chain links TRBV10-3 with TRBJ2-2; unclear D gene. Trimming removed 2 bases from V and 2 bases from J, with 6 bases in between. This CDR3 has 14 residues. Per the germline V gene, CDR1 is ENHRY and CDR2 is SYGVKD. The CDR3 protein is CAISEAGNTGELFF. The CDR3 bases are TGTGCCATCAGTGAGGCCGGTAACACCGGGGAGCTGTTTTTT.

CDR3: CATSGTSDSYEQYF. The CDR3 bases are TGTGCCACCAGCGGGACTAGCGATTCCTACGAGCAGTACTTC. J is TRBJ2-7 and V is TRBV24-1; TRBD2 matches at 10 bases. In germline, CDR1 is KGHDR, CDR2 SFDVKD. Trimming took 7 bases from V and 1 from J; bases not matched to a gene: 3. CDR3 length equals 14 residues.

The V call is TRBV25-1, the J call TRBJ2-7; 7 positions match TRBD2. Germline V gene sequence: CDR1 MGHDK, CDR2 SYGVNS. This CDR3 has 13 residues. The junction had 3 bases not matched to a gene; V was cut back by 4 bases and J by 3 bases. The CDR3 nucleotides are TGTGCCAGCAGTGTCCAGCGGGACTACGAGCAGTACTTC. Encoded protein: CASSVQRDYEQYF.

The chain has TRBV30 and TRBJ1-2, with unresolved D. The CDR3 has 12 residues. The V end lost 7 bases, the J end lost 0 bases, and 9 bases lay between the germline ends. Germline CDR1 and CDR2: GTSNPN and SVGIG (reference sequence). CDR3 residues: CASPRANYGYTF. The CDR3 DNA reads TGTGCCTCCCCGAGAGCTAACTATGGCTACACCTTC.

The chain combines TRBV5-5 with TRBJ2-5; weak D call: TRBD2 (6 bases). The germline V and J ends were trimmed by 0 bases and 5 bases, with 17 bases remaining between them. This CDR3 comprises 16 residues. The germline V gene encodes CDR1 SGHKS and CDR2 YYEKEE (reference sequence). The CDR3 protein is CASSLATGDGLETQYF. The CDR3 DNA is TGTGCCAGCAGCTTGGCGACGGGGGATGGGTTGGAGACCCAGTACTTC. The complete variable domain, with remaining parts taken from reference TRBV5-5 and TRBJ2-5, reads DAGVTQSPTHLIKTRGQQVTLRCSPISGHKSVSWYQQVLGQGPQFIFQYYEKEERGRGNFPDRFSARQFPNYSSELNVNALLLGDSALYLCASSLATGDGLETQYFGPGTRLLVL.